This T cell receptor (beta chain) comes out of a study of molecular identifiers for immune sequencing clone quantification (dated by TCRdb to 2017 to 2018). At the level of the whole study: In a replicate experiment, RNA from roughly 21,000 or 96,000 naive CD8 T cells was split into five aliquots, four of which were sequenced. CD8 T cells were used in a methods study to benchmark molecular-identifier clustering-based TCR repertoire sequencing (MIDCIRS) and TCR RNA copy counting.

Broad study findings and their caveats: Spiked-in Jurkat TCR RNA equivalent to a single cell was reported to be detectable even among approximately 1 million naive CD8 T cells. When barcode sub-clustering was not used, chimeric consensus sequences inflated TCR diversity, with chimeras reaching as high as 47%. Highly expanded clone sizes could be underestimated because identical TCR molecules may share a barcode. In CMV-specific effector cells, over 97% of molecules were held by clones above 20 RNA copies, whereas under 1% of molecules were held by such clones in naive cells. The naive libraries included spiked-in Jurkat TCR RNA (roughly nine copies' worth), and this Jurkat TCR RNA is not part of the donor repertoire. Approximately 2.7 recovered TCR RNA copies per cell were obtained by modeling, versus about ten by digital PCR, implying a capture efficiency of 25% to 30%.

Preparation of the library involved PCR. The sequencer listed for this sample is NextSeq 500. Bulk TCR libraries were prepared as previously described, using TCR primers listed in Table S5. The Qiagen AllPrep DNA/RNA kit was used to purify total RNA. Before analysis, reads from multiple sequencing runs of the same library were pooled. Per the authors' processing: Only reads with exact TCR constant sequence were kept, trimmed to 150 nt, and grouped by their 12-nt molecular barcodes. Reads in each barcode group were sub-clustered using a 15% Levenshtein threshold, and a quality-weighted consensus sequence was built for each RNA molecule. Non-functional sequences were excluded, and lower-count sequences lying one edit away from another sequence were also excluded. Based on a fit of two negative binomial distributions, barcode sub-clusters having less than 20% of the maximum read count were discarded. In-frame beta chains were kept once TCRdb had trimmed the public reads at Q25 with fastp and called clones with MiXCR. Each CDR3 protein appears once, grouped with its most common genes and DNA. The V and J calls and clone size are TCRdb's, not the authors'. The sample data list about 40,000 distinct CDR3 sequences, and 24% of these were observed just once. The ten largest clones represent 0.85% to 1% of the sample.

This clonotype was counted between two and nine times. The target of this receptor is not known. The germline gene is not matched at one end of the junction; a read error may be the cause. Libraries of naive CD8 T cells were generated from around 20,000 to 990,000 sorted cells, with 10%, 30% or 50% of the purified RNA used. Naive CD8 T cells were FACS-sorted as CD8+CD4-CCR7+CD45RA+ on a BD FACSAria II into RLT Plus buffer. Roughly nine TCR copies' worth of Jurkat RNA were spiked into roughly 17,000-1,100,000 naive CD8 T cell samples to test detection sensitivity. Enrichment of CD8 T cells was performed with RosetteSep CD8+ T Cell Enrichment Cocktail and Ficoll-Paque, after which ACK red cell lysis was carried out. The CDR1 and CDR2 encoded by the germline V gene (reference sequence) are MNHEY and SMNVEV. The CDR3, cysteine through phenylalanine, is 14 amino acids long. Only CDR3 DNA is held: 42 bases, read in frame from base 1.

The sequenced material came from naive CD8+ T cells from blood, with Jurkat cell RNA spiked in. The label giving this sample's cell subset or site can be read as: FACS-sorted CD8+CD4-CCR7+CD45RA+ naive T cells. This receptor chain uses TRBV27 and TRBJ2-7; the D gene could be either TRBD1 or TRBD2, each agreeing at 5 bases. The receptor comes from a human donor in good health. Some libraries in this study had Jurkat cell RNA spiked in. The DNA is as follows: TGTGCCAGCAGTTCTGCGGGTTGGGGCTACGAGCAGTGCTTC. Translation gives CASSSAGWGYEQCF.